The 10 T cell receptor beta chains below come from one sample, sequenced in a study of lymphopenia after photon versus proton radiotherapy. Libraries were prepared by immunoSEQ multiplex PCR; TCRdb keeps only in-frame clonotypes and omits some of them. The sample has around 150,000 clones, 75% to 90% seen once; the top ten hold around 5%. The sequences come from peripheral blood, collected from a patient treated with photon-based radiotherapy. The receptors here all came from a man aged 45-65 years with gastric cancer.

The chain joins TRBV30 to TRBJ1-2; D unresolved. V lost 0 bases, J lost 6 bases, and 8 bases lay in between. There are 12 residues in the CDR3. Germline V gene sequence: CDR1 GTSNPN, CDR2 SVGIG (reference sequence). The CDR3: CAWSVNFDGYTF. The CDR3, as DNA: TGTGCCTGGAGTGTGAACTTTGATGGCTACACCTTC.

The rearrangement uses TRBV5-5 and TRBJ2-1, with D possibly TRBD1 on 5 matching bases. Trimming took off 0 bases at V and 12 bases at J, with 10 bases between the two ends. The CDR3 spans 12 residues. Germline lookup yields CDR1 SGHKS and CDR2 YYEKEE (reference sequence). The CDR3, as DNA: TGTGCCAGCAGCTTGGAGCAGGGATGGCAGTTCTTC. Its translation: CASSLEQGWQFF.

This clone was seen a few times. V and J are TRBV6-1 and TRBJ1-1; possible D gene TRBD1, 5 bases. Germline V gene sequence: CDR1 MNHNS, CDR2 SASEGT. Trimming shortened V by 7 bases and J by 1 base, and 10 bases separated the two germline ends. The CDR3 spans 13 residues. In DNA form, the CDR3 reads TGTGCCAGCACTGGGGGGAGGAACACTGAAGCTTTCTTT. Encoded protein: CASTGGRNTEAFF.

The V gene is TRBV7-9, the J gene TRBJ1-1; the match to TRBD1 covers 10 bases. The CDR3 length is 14 residues. In germline, CDR1 is SEHNR, CDR2 FQNEAQ (reference sequence). The V and J ends lost 7 bases and 6 bases, in that order; junction bases with no gene match: 8. The CDR3 nucleotides are TGTGCCAGCACCCGGACAGGGGGATTGTCTGAAGCTTTCTTT. Its protein is CASTRTGGLSEAFF.

The V gene is TRBV6-6, the J gene TRBJ1-2, with D unresolved. Per germline, CDR1 MNHNY and CDR2 SVGAGI (reference sequence). The length of the CDR3 is 13 residues. Trimming removed 6 bases from V and 4 bases from J, with 12 bases in between. CDR3 in amino acids: CASSQTGGYGYTF. CDR3 DNA sequence: TGTGCCAGCAGCCAAACGGGCGGCTATGGCTACACCTTC.

This rearrangement joins TRBV19 to TRBJ2-7; TRBD1 matches at 8 bases. From germline, CDR1 is LNHDA and CDR2 SQIVND (reference sequence). CDR3 length: 13 residues. J was trimmed by 6 bases and V by 6 bases; bases with no gene match: 7. The CDR3: CASSRQGNGEQYF. DNA of the CDR3: TGTGCCAGTAGCCGACAGGGGAACGGCGAGCAGTACTTC.

This clone was detected once. The CDR3 sequence: CASSEERGAEGGYTF. The DNA of the CDR3 is TGTGCCAGCAGTGAAGAGAGGGGGGCTGAAGGTGGCTACACCTTC. The chain joins TRBV25-1 to TRBJ1-2; the D gene is possibly TRBD1 (6 bases). The V end lost 2 bases, the J end lost 7 bases, and 17 bases lay between the germline ends. The CDR3 is 15 residues long. The germline CDR1 and CDR2 sequences are MGHDK and SYGVNS.

This chain uses TRBV10-2 with TRBJ2-1, with D possibly TRBD2 on 5 matching bases. The CDR3 has 15 amino acids. Germline V gives CDR1 WSHSY, CDR2 SAAADI. V shed 5 bases and J shed 3 bases, with 14 bases lying between them. This CDR3 is CASSQDLGLYNEQFF. Written as DNA, the CDR3 is TGCGCCAGCAGTCAGGACTTAGGACTCTACAATGAGCAGTTCTTC.

The chain is built from TRBV7-2 and TRBJ2-7, with D possibly matching TRBD2 (6 bases). Germline V gives CDR1 SGHTA, CDR2 FQGNSA. V was shortened by 2 bases and J by 2 bases, with 10 bases between the two germline ends. CDR3 size: 14 residues. The chain's CDR3 is CASSLMAGTYEQYF. The CDR3 DNA follows: TGTGCCAGCAGCTTAATGGCGGGAACCTACGAGCAGTACTTC. The full variable domain, its missing parts supplied by reference TRBV7-2 and TRBJ2-7, is GAGVSQSPSNKVTEKGKDVELRCDPISGHTALYWYRQSLGQGLEFLIYFQGNSAPDKSGLPSDRFSAERTGGSVSTLTIQRTQQEDSAVYLCASSLMAGTYEQYFGPGTRLTVT.

The rearrangement joins TRBV7-9 to TRBJ1-2; 8 bases align to TRBD1. The CDR3 is 17 amino acids. Germline lookup yields CDR1 SEHNR and CDR2 FQNEAQ (reference sequence). V was pared by 3 bases and J by 0 bases, with 9 bases of the junction left unmatched. The CDR3 sequence is CASSFFGQGTANYGYTF. The DNA for the CDR3 is TGTGCCAGCAGCTTCTTCGGACAGGGAACCGCTAACTATGGCTACACCTTC.